Here is one TCR beta chain with its context. Its antigen is as yet unknown. Autoimmune disease history or systemic immunosuppression barred patients. Blood was sampled at baseline, cycle 4 day 1, and cycle 7 day 1. There are 13 residues in the CDR3. Germline values: CDR1 MNHNY, CDR2 SVGAGI (reference sequence). With 6 bases clipped from V and 7 bases from J, the junction kept 8 bases outside the gene matches. This entry is derived from a study of OX40 agonist ivuxolimab in advanced cancers. Study results and caveats: Normalized T-cell clonal expansion was also low in some nonresponders.

TCRdb's table, derived via immunoSEQ multiplex PCR, lists solely in-frame clones and lacks some. This sample has around 80,000 clones, with about 87% found just once. The V gene is TRBV6-6, the J gene TRBJ1-1; the match to TRBD1 covers 7 bases. This specimen consisted of CD4+ or CD8+ T cells sorted from blood, obtained in a trial of the OX40 agonist ivuxolimab. This TCR came from an adult with an advanced solid tumor such as melanoma, head and neck, liver or kidney cancer. The CDR3 sequence: CASSRGQESEAFF. The CDR3 DNA follows: TGTGCCAGCAGCCGAGGACAGGAGAGTGAAGCTTTCTTT.